This record looks at one TCR beta chain sequence and its context. The antigen is undetermined. Assay: immunoSEQ multiplex PCR; the TCRdb copy retains only in-frame clones and omits some. The sample yields tens of thousands of clones, around 83% seen once. The data derive from a study of OX40 agonist ivuxolimab in advanced cancers. Study summary: Given to patients was ivuxolimab, an agonistic anti-OX40 (CD134) antibody. General study points: Antigens targeted by the expanded peripheral T cells were not determined. Among the lowest peripheral clonal expansion occurred in 0.1-3.0 mg/kg partial responders.

CDR1 and CDR2 (germline): MNHEY, SVGAGI. The CDR3 contains 15 residues. The trim removed 5 bases at V and 8 bases at J, leaving 6 bases unmatched. The sequence derives from an adult with an advanced solid tumor such as melanoma, head and neck, liver or kidney cancer. The sample was CD4+ or CD8+ T cells sorted from blood, taken in a trial of the OX40 agonist ivuxolimab. This chain uses TRBV6-5 with TRBJ2-3; 14 nucleotides agree with TRBD2. The CDR3 DNA follows: TGTGCCAGCAGTCGGACTAGCGGGGGGCGCGTTACGCAGTATTTT. This gives the protein CASSRTSGGRVTQYF.